This passage covers 20 T cell receptor beta chains from one sample sequenced in a study of T cell changes during pregnancy in multiple sclerosis. The repertoire was sequenced with immunoSEQ multiplex PCR; TCRdb's copy has only in-frame clones and lacks some. Among approximately 59,000 clones listed, around 91% were seen once. The material was peripheral blood, obtained in the third trimester of pregnancy. Source of these receptors: a female donor in good health, enrolled as a control in a pregnancy study.

Regarding this clone: Its ends do not fully match the called genes, so a read error is possible. The chain uses TRBV7-7 and TRBJ1-1, with D uncertain. The germline V gene has CDR1 SSHAT and CDR2 FNYEAQ (reference sequence). This CDR3 has 13 amino acids. In DNA, the CDR3 is TGTGCTAGCAGCCCTCAGTTGAACACTGAAGCTTTCTTT. Amino acid sequence: CASSPQLNTEAFF.

V is TRBV5-4 and J is TRBJ2-3; D gene unclear. The CDR3 totals 15 residues. V lost 1 base and J 0 bases, leaving 9 bases between the germline ends. CDR1 SGHNT and CDR2 YYREEE come from the germline V gene (reference sequence). The CDR3 bases are TGTGCCAGCAGCTTGATGGGCTCTAGCACAGATACGCAGTATTTT. Encoded protein: CASSLMGSSTDTQYF.

V usage is TRBV4-2 and J usage is TRBJ2-2; TRBD1 matches at 8 bases. This CDR3 is built from 12 residues. V was clipped by 2 bases and J by 14 bases; unmatched bases: 4. Per the germline V gene, CDR1 is LGHNA and CDR2 is YNFKEQ. The CDR3 loop reads CASSQWTGQLFF. The CDR3 DNA reads as TGTGCCAGCAGCCAATGGACAGGGCAACTGTTTTTT.

The V call is TRBV4-3, the J call TRBJ2-5; 7 nucleotides match TRBD2. The length of the CDR3 is 15 residues. The germline CDR1 and CDR2 sequences are LGHNA and YSLEER. Losses at the gene ends were 1 base for V and 4 bases for J; bases not matched to a gene: 6. DNA of the CDR3: TGCGCCAGCAGCCAAGCACCCGGGACTACAGAGACCCAGTACTTC. It encodes CASSQAPGTTETQYF.

The chain carries TRBV6-4 and TRBJ1-1, with D maybe TRBD1 (5 bases). The CDR3 spans 13 residues. Germline values: CDR1 MRHNA, CDR2 SNTAGT. V was shortened by 5 bases and J by 2 bases, with 9 bases between the two germline ends. CDR3 residues: CASSRGRNTEAFF. The CDR3 DNA follows: TGTGCCAGCAGTAGGGGCAGAAACACTGAAGCTTTCTTT.

The rearrangement joins TRBV7-2 to TRBJ1-5; 7 bases match TRBD1. The CDR3 is made up of 15 amino acids. Germline V gives CDR1 SGHTA, CDR2 FQGNSA. The V segment lost 1 base and the J segment 7 bases; nucleotides outside the gene matches: 7. This CDR3 is CASSLGQGLGQPQHF. The CDR3 DNA reads as TGTGCCAGCAGCTTAGGACAGGGTTTGGGACAGCCCCAGCATTTT.

The chain couples TRBV28 to TRBJ1-2, with 8 bases lining up with TRBD1. V trimming: 5 bases; J trimming: 3 bases; junction bases outside the gene matches: 8. Germline V gene lookup returns CDR1 MDHEN and CDR2 SYDVKM. The CDR3 covers 15 residues. CDR3 sequence: CASSATGGGHYGYTF. The CDR3 region has the DNA TGTGCCAGCAGTGCCACAGGGGGAGGGCACTATGGCTACACCTTC.

V usage is TRBV4-3 and J usage is TRBJ1-2; unclear D gene. Trimming removed 4 bases at V and 7 bases at J, with 10 bases between. Germline values: CDR1 LGHNA, CDR2 YSLEER. This CDR3 spans 12 amino acids. The CDR3 bases are TGCGCCAGCAGCCGAGGGAATGGTGGCTACACCTTC. Protein sequence: CASSRGNGGYTF.

This chain connects TRBV7-3 to TRBJ1-3; TRBD1 matches 7 bases. Germline CDR1 SGHTA, CDR2 FQGTGA. The trim removed 4 bases at V and 2 bases at J, leaving 8 bases unmatched. The CDR3 has 16 amino acids. The CDR3 loop is CASSSGPQGAGNTIYF. CDR3 nucleotide sequence: TGTGCCAGCAGCTCAGGCCCCCAGGGGGCTGGAAACACCATATATTTT.

CDR3 amino acids: CASSLEAGRGKSGYTF. The CDR3 DNA reads as TGTGCCAGCAGCTTAGAGGCGGGCAGGGGAAAAAGCGGCTACACCTTC. V is TRBV7-2 and J is TRBJ1-2; a weak D match, TRBD1 (6 bases). Trimming left V 1 base short and J 8 bases short, with 20 bases between. The CDR3 has 16 amino acids. Looked up from germline, CDR1 is SGHTA and CDR2 is FQGNSA.

The rearrangement joins TRBV7-8 to TRBJ1-2; no clear D gene. The germline V and J ends were trimmed by 5 bases and 3 bases, with 16 bases remaining between them. Looked up from germline, CDR1 is SGHVS and CDR2 is FQNEAQ. The CDR3 spans 15 residues. CDR3 protein: CASSPTDGRYYGYTF. CDR3 nucleotide sequence: TGTGCCAGCAGCCCGACCGACGGCAGGTACTATGGCTACACCTTC.

Only one count was recorded for this clone. The V call is TRBV29-1, the J call TRBJ1-2, with D uncertain. With 2 bases removed from V and 0 bases from J, the gap between germline ends came to 10 bases. CDR3 size: 14 residues. Germline V gene data show CDR1 as SQVTM and CDR2 as ANQGSEA. CDR3 nucleotide sequence: TGCAGCGTTGAACTTAGTGAGGCTAACTATGGCTACACCTTC. Translating it yields CSVELSEANYGYTF.

The rearrangement links TRBV27 to TRBJ1-2; the match to TRBD1 covers 8 bases. The CDR3 sequence is 13 residues long. In germline, CDR1 is MNHEY, CDR2 SMNVEV (reference sequence). V was pared by 5 bases and J by 5 bases, with 4 bases of the junction left unmatched. The CDR3 bases are TGTGCCAGCAGTGGGACAGGAAGATATGGCTACACCTTC. This translates into CASSGTGRYGYTF.

The chain carries TRBV11-2 and TRBJ2-5; possibly TRBD1 for D (6 bases). V shed 7 bases and J shed 2 bases, with 14 bases lying between them. The CDR3 has 14 residues. Germline assignment: CDR1 SGHAT and CDR2 FQNNGV. CDR3 coding DNA: TGTGCCAGCACCCTAGGAGGACAGCAAGAGACCCAGTACTTC. As protein: CASTLGGQQETQYF.

The chain is built from TRBV9 and TRBJ2-1, with 8 positions matching TRBD2. The CDR3 is made up of 14 amino acids. After removal of 3 bases from V and 6 bases from J, the junction contained 5 bases not matched to a gene. Germline V gene lookup returns CDR1 SGDLS and CDR2 YYNGEE. CDR3: CASSGRAGGNEQFF. The DNA of the CDR3 is TGTGCCAGCAGCGGGCGGGCGGGGGGCAATGAGCAGTTCTTC.

In this sample, this clone turned up once. The V gene is TRBV7-2, the J gene TRBJ1-2; 10 bases line up with TRBD1. The germline V gene encodes CDR1 SGHTA and CDR2 FQGNSA. The CDR3 is 14 residues long. The V and J ends lost 3 bases and 4 bases, in that order; junction bases with no gene match: 2. The CDR3 DNA reads as TGTGCCAGCAGCTTGGACAGGGGGACCTATGGCTACACCTTC. This gives the protein CASSLDRGTYGYTF. The whole variable domain, filled in from reference TRBV7-2 and TRBJ1-2, reads GAGVSQSPSNKVTEKGKDVELRCDPISGHTALYWYRQSLGQGLEFLIYFQGNSAPDKSGLPSDRFSAERTGGSVSTLTIQRTQQEDSAVYLCASSLDRGTYGYTFGSGTRLTVV.

This sequence joins TRBV7-9 and TRBJ2-3, with 7 nucleotides matching TRBD1. There are 12 residues in the CDR3. With 8 bases clipped from V and 4 bases from J, the junction kept 3 bases outside the gene matches. CDR1 is SEHNR and CDR2 is FQNEAQ in the germline V gene (reference sequence). CDR3: CASGQEADTQYF. The CDR3 nucleotides are TGTGCCAGCGGACAGGAGGCAGATACGCAGTATTTT.

The chain recombines TRBV19 with TRBJ1-3, with a weak D call TRBD1 (6 bases). With 4 bases removed from V and 0 bases from J, the gap between germline ends came to 13 bases. The CDR3 extends over 16 amino acids. Germline V gene data show CDR1 as LNHDA and CDR2 as SQIVND (reference sequence). The CDR3 sequence: CASSRRLQGSGNTIYF. In nucleotides, the CDR3 is TGTGCCAGTAGTAGACGACTACAGGGCTCTGGAAACACCATATATTTT.

This chain links TRBV7-9 with TRBJ2-7; 9 bases line up with TRBD1. The CDR3 sequence is 15 residues long. Per the germline V gene, CDR1 is SEHNR and CDR2 is FQNEAQ (reference sequence). After removal of 5 bases from V and 1 base from J, the junction contained 6 bases not matched to a gene. CDR3 protein: CASSDSGTGSYEQYF. The CDR3 nucleotides are TGTGCCAGCAGCGATTCCGGGACAGGGTCCTACGAGCAGTACTTC.

This chain uses TRBV28 with TRBJ1-6; D may be TRBD1 (6 bases). The germline CDR1 and CDR2 sequences are MDHEN and SYDVKM. The CDR3 contains 14 residues. Trimming shortened V by 7 bases and J by 8 bases, and 15 bases separated the two germline ends. Here the CDR3 DNA reads TGTGCCAGCACCGCCGGGACAAGCCATTCACCCCTCCACTTT. It codes for CASTAGTSHSPLHF.